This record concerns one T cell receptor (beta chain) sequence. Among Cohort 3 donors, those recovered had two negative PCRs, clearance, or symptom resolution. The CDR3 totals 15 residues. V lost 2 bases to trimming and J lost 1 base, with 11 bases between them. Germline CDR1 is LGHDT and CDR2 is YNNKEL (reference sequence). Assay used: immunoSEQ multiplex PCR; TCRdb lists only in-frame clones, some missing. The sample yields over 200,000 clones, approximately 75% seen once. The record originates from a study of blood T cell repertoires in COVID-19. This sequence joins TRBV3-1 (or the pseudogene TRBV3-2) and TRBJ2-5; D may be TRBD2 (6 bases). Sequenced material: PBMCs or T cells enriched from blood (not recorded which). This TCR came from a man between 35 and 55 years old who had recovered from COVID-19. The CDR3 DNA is TGTGCCAGCAGCCAATGGGGGGAAACCCAAGAGACCCAGTACTTC. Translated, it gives CASSQWGETQETQYF.